The 18 T cell receptor beta chains below come from one sample, sequenced in a study of T cells in Graves' hyperthyroidism and ophthalmopathy. RNA transcripts served as the template for amplifying TCR beta CDR3 regions. First-round RT-PCR targeting the TCR CDR3 was performed with the HTBI primer set. TCRdb called the multiplex PCR reads again in MiXCR, with one record for every CDR3 protein. The data contain approximately 600,000 distinct CDR3 sequences, 15% to 20% of them singletons. The sample consisted of blood. Receptor source: a woman in her 30s with Graves' hyperthyroidism.

This clonotype showed up many times. The chain couples TRBV7-2 to TRBJ2-3; TRBD2 aligns across 10 bases. The CDR3 loop spans 19 amino acids. The V and J ends lost 2 bases and 4 bases, in that order; junction bases with no gene match: 15. Germline V gene sequence: CDR1 SGHTA, CDR2 FQGNSA. CDR3 DNA: TGTGCCAGCAGCTTATATCCCCTCTCCGGGACTAGCGTGCCAGATACGCAGTATTTT. It encodes CASSLYPLSGTSVPDTQYF.

This clonotype was detected only a few times. The chain recombines TRBV5-1 with TRBJ1-2; 9 bases map to TRBD1. This CDR3 contains 17 residues. V dropped 3 bases and J dropped 8; count of bases not matched to a gene: 17. Per germline, CDR1 SGHRS and CDR2 YFSETQ. The CDR3 reads CASSSSPQGQGKGGYTF. As DNA, the CDR3 is TGCGCCAGCAGCTCGTCCCCTCAGGGACAGGGAAAAGGAGGCTACACCTTC.

This clonotype has a count of ten or more. V usage is TRBV20-1 and J usage is TRBJ2-5; TRBD2 aligns across 15 bases. The CDR3 contains 16 residues. Germline loops: CDR1 DFQATT, CDR2 SNEGSKA (reference sequence). V was pared by 0 bases and J by 4 bases, with 3 bases of the junction left unmatched. This chain's CDR3 is CSAREPGLAGGETQYF. The CDR3, as DNA: TGCAGTGCTAGAGAACCGGGACTAGCGGGAGGAGAGACCCAGTACTTC.

This clonotype was recorded a few times. V usage is TRBV3-1 and J usage is TRBJ2-5; maybe TRBD2 (7 bases). Germline CDR1 is LGHDT and CDR2 is YNNKEL (reference sequence). The V end was cut by 6 bases, the J end by 4 bases, with 15 bases between. The CDR3 totals 14 residues. In nucleotides, the CDR3 is TGTGCCAGCAGACGCGTGGGGGGGCGAGAGACCCAGTACTTC. Its protein is CASRRVGGRETQYF.

This clonotype was counted many times. The CDR3 reads CSASGTSGTHNEQFF. Here the CDR3 DNA reads TGCAGTGCTAGTGGGACTAGCGGGACTCACAATGAGCAGTTCTTC. This chain joins TRBV20-1 and TRBJ2-1; 13 bases line up with TRBD2. The CDR3 length is 15 residues. Germline trimming cut 3 bases from V and 5 bases from J; bases unmatched to any gene: 4. CDR1 and CDR2 (germline): DFQATT, SNEGSKA (reference sequence).

This clonotype was seen many times. The chain links TRBV18 to TRBJ2-1, with D possibly TRBD2 on 5 matching bases. The CDR3 spans 16 residues. Per the germline V gene, CDR1 is KGHSH and CDR2 is LQKENI. V shed 2 bases and J shed 0 bases, with 11 bases lying between them. The CDR3 nucleotides read TGTGCCAGCTCACCAGTCGGGAATCCCTCCTACAATGAGCAGTTCTTC. Its translation is CASSPVGNPSYNEQFF.

This clonotype came up many times. The germline gene is not matched at one end of the junction; a read error may be the cause. This rearrangement joins TRBV27 to TRBJ2-5, with unresolved D. The CDR3 extends over 10 amino acids. Germline V gene data show CDR1 as MNHEY and CDR2 as SMNVEV (reference sequence). CDR3 nucleotides: TGTGCCAGCAGGGTCCAGACCCATCCTTTC. It yields the protein CASRVQTHPF.

Many counts were recorded for this clonotype. The J gene is TRBJ2-1, the V gene TRBV20-1; the match to TRBD2 covers 9 bases. Germline V CDR1 and CDR2: DFQATT, SNEGSKA (reference sequence). The CDR3 totals 14 residues. V shed 3 bases, J shed 8 bases, and the junction held 8 bases outside the gene matches. CDR3 coding DNA: TGCAGTGCTAGGACTAGCGGAAACGGAGATGAGCAGTTCTTC. Its protein product is CSARTSGNGDEQFF.

This clonotype was observed at least ten times. V usage is TRBV6-1 and J usage is TRBJ2-1, with D hard to call. Germline loops: CDR1 MNHNS, CDR2 SASEGT. V gave up 0 bases and J gave up 3 bases, with 6 bases separating them. This CDR3 contains 14 residues. CDR3 DNA: TGTGCCAGCAGTGAAGCGCTTATCTACAATGAGCAGTTCTTC. Its translation is CASSEALIYNEQFF.

This clonotype was counted a few times. This sequence joins TRBV4-1 and TRBJ2-1, with no clear D. Trimming took 0 bases from V and 9 from J, leaving 6 bases between them. The CDR3 is 12 amino acids. Germline V gene sequence: CDR1 MGHRA, CDR2 YSYEKL. The CDR3 spells CASSQDTIEQFF. The CDR3 DNA reads as TGCGCCAGCAGCCAAGATACCATTGAGCAGTTCTTC.

This clonotype showed up many times. The CDR3 sequence: CASSDQGVPTYGYTF. In DNA, the CDR3 is TGTGCCAGCAGTGATCAGGGCGTACCTACTTATGGCTACACCTTC. V gene TRBV6-1 combines with J gene TRBJ1-2, with D possibly matching TRBD1 (5 bases). Germline loops: CDR1 MNHNS, CDR2 SASEGT. The length of the CDR3 is 15 residues. The V end lost 3 bases, the J end lost 5 bases, and 16 bases lay between the germline ends.

CDR3 amino acids: CASSIAGGPREQYF. For the CDR3, the DNA is TGTGCCAGCAGTATAGCGGGAGGGCCGCGTGAGCAGTACTTC. The chain joins TRBV14 to TRBJ2-7; TRBD2 matches at 11 bases. V trimming: 6 bases; J trimming: 7 bases; junction bases outside the gene matches: 8. Germline assignment: CDR1 SGHDN and CDR2 FVKESK. The CDR3 sequence is 14 residues long.

This clonotype was counted many times. The V call is TRBV30, the J call TRBJ2-3, with 8 positions matching TRBD1. CDR3 length: 14 amino acids. The germline V gene encodes CDR1 GTSNPN and CDR2 SVGIG (reference sequence). V shed 4 bases and J 1 base; nucleotides not matched to a gene: 4. For the CDR3, the DNA is TGTGCCTGGACCGACAGGGGTGGCACAGATACGCAGTATTTT. It yields the protein CAWTDRGGTDTQYF.

With respect to this clonotype: A much larger clone differs from this one at a single base, so this may be a read error. The rearrangement joins TRBV11-2 to TRBJ2-5; TRBD1 aligns across 12 bases. Germline CDR1 reads SGHAT; CDR2 reads FQNNGV. Trimming at V came to 8 bases and at J to 5 bases, leaving 6 bases not matched to a gene. CDR3 length: 14 residues. This CDR3 reads CASGSGTGGETQYF. The CDR3 bases are TGTGCCAGCGGCTCCGGGACAGGGGGCGAGACCCAGTACTTC.

J is TRBJ2-7 and V is TRBV5-1; 13 bases map to TRBD2. CDR3 length: 20 residues. The V and J ends lost 3 bases and 2 bases, in that order; junction bases with no gene match: 17. The V gene's germline CDR1 is SGHRS and CDR2 YFSETQ. CDR3 coding DNA: TGCGCCAGCAGCTCCCATCCCCCCGGACTAGCGGGAGTTCGGACCTACGAGCAGTACTTC. It is translated as CASSSHPPGLAGVRTYEQYF.

This clonotype was seen at least ten times. The chain combines TRBV6-1 with TRBJ1-5, with no clear D. Germline V gene lookup returns CDR1 MNHNS and CDR2 SASEGT. V gave up 5 bases and J gave up 7 bases, with 12 bases separating them. The CDR3 has 13 amino acids. The CDR3: CASSSSRGQPQHF. The DNA of the CDR3 is TGTGCCAGCAGTTCATCGCGGGGACAGCCCCAGCATTTT.

This clonotype was observed at least ten times. This chain joins TRBV20-1 and TRBJ2-7, with TRBD2 matching over 14 bases. After removal of 3 bases from V and 4 bases from J, the junction contained 17 bases not matched to a gene. Germline V gene lookup returns CDR1 DFQATT and CDR2 SNEGSKA (reference sequence). The CDR3 sequence is 19 residues long. CDR3 amino acids: CSASPGTSGSWASVYEQYF. CDR3 DNA sequence: TGCAGTGCTAGCCCCGGGACTAGCGGGAGTTGGGCTTCGGTTTACGAGCAGTACTTC.

With regard to this clonotype: This is likely a read error, given that the CDR3 carries no conserved phenylalanine or tryptophan at its end. The chain is built from TRBV28 and TRBJ2-3; D gene ambiguous. Trimming pared 9 bases from V and 6 bases from J, leaving 22 bases between. CDR1 and CDR2 (germline): MDHEN, SYDVKM. There are 15 residues in the CDR3. The CDR3 coding sequence is TGTGCCAGTAGTGCACAAAGGAGTGATTCTGATACGCAGTATCTT. The encoded protein is CASSAQRSDSDTQYL.